The clone carrying this T cell receptor (beta chain) was seen only a few times. The V segment lost 3 bases and the J segment 4 bases; nucleotides outside the gene matches: 6. The CDR3 is made up of 15 amino acids. Germline V gene lookup returns CDR1 MGHDK and CDR2 SYGVNS. This sample is drawn from a study of control samples from healthy donors and cancer patients. The table came from immunoSEQ multiplex PCR; TCRdb's copy has only in-frame clones and leaves some out. The profile shows under 200,000 clones, 91% of them singletons. This chain connects TRBV25-1 to TRBJ1-3; 7 bases match TRBD1. Sequenced: blood. This TCR was recovered from a woman in her 30s in good health. CDR3 amino acids: CASSDRGGFGNTIYF. CDR3 nucleotide sequence: TGTGCCAGCAGTGACAGGGGGGGGTTCGGAAACACCATATATTTT.